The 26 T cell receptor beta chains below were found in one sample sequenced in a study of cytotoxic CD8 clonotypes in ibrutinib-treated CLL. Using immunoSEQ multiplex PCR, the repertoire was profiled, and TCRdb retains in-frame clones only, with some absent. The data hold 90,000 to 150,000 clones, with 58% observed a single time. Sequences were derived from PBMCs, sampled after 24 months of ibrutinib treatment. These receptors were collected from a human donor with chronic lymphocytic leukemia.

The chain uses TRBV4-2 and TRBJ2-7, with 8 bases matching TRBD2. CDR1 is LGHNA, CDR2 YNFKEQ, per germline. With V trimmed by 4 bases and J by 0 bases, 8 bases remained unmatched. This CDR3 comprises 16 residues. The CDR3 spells CASSPQTSEYSYEQYF. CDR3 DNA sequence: TGTGCCAGCAGCCCGCAGACTAGCGAATACTCCTACGAGCAGTACTTC.

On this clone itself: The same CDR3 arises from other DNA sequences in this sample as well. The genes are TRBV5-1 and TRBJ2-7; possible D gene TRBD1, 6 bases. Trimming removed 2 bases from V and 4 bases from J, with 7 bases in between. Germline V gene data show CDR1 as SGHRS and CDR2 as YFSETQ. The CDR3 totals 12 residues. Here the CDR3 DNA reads TGCGCCAGCAGCTTACAGGGATACGAGCAGTACTTC. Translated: CASSLQGYEQYF.

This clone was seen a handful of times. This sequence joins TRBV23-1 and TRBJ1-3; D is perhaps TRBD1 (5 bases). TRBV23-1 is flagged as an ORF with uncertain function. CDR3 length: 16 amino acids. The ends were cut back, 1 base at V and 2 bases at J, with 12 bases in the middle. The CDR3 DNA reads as TGCGCCAGCAGTCAATTTGGGACGGCCCCTGGAAACACCATATATTTT. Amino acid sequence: CASSQFGTAPGNTIYF.

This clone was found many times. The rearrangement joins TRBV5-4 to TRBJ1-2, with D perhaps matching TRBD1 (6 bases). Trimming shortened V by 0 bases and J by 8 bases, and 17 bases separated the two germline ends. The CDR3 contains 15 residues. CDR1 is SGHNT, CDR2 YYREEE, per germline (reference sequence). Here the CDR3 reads CASSLVGLGALGYTF. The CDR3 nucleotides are TGTGCCAGCAGCTTGGTTGGTCTGGGGGCCTTAGGCTACACCTTC.

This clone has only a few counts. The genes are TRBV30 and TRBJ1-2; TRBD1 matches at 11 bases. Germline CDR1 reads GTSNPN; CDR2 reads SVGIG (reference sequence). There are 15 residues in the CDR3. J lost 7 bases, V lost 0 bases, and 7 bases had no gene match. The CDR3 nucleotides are TGTGCCTGGAGTGTACCGGGACAGGGGGTTTTTGGCTACACCTTC. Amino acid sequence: CAWSVPGQGVFGYTF.

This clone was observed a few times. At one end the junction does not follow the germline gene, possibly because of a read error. CDR3 DNA sequence: TGTGCCAGCAGCCCAGGGGGTGCGGGGGGACCACGGCATGCCTTC. Protein product: CASSPGGAGGPRHAF. The V gene is TRBV7-7, the J gene TRBJ2-7; tentatively, D is TRBD2 (8 bases). Germline CDR1 reads SSHAT; CDR2 reads FNYEAQ (reference sequence). The CDR3 spans 15 residues. Drawing the rest from reference TRBV7-7 and TRBJ2-7, the complete variable domain is GAGVSQSPRYKVTKRGQDVTLRCDPISSHATLYWYQQALGQGPEFLTYFNYEAQPDKSGLPSDRFSAERPEGSISTLTIQRTEQRDSAMYRCASSPGGAGGPRHAFGPGTRLTVT.

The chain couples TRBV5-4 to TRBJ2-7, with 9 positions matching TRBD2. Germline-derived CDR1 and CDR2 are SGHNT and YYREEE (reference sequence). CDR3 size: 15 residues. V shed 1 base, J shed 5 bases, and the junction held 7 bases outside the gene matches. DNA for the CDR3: TGTGCCAGCAGCTTGAGTAGCGGGGGAGTTAACGAGCAGTACTTC. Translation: CASSLSSGGVNEQYF.

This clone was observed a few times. Here the CDR3 DNA reads TGTGCCAGCAGTGGACAGGGATCAAATTCACCCCTCCACTTT. Translation: CASSGQGSNSPLHF. J is TRBJ1-6 and V is TRBV25-1, with 7 nucleotides matching TRBD1. Germline V CDR1 and CDR2: MGHDK, SYGVNS. The CDR3 spans 14 residues. Trimming at V came to 4 bases and at J to 7 bases, leaving 4 bases not matched to a gene.

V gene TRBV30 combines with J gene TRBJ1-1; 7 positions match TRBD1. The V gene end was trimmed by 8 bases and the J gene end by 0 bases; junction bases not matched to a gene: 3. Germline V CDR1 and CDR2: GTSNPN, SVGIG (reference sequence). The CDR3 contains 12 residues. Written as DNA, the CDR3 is TGTGCCAAAGACAGGGTGAACACTGAAGCTTTCTTT. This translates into CAKDRVNTEAFF.

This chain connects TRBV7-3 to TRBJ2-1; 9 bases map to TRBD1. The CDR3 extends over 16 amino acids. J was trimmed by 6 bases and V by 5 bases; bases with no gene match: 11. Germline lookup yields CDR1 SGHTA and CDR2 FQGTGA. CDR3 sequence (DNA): TGTGCCAGCAGCCTTGGTGGGGGACAGGGTTTCAATGAGCAGTTCTTC. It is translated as CASSLGGGQGFNEQFF.

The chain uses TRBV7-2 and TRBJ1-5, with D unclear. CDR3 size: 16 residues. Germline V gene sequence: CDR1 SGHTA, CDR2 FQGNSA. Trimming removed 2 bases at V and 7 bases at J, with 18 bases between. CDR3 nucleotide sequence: TGTGCCAGCAGCTTATCGCTGGGTCGGGGAGAACAGCCCCAGCATTTT. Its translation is CASSLSLGRGEQPQHF.

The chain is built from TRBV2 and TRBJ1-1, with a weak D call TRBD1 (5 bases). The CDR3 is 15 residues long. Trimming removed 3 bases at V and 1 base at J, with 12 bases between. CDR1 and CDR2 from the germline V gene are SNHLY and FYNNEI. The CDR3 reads CASSEVQGGNTEAFF. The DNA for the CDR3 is TGTGCCAGCAGTGAGGTGCAGGGAGGGAACACTGAAGCTTTCTTT.

CDR3 in DNA: TGTGCCAGCAGCCGGGACAGCCCGAACACCGGGGAGCTGTTTTTT. Translated: CASSRDSPNTGELFF. The chain is built from TRBV14 and TRBJ2-2; 7 positions match TRBD1. CDR3 length: 15 amino acids. The V gene end was trimmed by 4 bases and the J gene end by 0 bases; junction bases not matched to a gene: 2. The V gene's germline CDR1 is SGHDN and CDR2 FVKESK.

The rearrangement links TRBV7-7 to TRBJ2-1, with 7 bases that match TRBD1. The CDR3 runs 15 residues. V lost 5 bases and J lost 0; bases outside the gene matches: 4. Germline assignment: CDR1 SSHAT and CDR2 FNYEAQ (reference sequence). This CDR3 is CASSVTGDSYNEQFF. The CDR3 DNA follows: TGTGCCAGCAGCGTCACAGGGGACTCCTACAATGAGCAGTTCTTC.

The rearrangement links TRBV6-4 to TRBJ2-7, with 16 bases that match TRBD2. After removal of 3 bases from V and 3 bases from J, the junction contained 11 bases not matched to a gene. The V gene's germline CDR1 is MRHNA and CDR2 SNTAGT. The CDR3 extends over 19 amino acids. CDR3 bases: TGTGCCAGCAGTGAGGGACTAGCGGGGGGGCCGAGGGACGGCTACGAGCAGTACTTC. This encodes CASSEGLAGGPRDGYEQYF.

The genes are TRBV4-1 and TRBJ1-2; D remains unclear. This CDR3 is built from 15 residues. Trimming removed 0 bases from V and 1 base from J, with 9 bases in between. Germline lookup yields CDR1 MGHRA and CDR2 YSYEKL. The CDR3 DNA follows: TGCGCCAGCAGCCAAGATCTTTACAATAACTATGGCTACACCTTC. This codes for CASSQDLYNNYGYTF.

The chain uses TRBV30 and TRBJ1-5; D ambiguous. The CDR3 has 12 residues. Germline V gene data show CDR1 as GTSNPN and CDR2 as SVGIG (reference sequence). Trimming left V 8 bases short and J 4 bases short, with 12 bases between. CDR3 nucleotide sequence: TGTGCCGCCAGGTCGGGGAATCAGCCCCAGCATTTT. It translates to CAARSGNQPQHF.

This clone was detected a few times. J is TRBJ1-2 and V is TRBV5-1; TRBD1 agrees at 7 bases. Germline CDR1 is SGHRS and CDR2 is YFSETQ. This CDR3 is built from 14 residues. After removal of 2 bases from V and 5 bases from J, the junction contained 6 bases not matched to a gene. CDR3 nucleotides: TGCGCCAGCAGCTTACCTCGACAGGGATATGGCTACACCTTC. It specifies CASSLPRQGYGYTF.

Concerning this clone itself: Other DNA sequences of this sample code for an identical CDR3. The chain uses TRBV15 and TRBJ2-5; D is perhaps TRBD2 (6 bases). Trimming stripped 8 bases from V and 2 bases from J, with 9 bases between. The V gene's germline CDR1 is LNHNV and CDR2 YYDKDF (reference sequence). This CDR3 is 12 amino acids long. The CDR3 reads CATGTSQETQYF. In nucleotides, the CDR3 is TGTGCCACCGGGACTTCTCAAGAGACCCAGTACTTC. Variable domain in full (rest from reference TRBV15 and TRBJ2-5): DAMVIQNPRYQVTQFGKPVTLSCSQTLNHNVMYWYQQKSSQAPKLLFHYYDKDFNNEADTPDNFQSRRPNTSFCFLDIRSPGLGDTAMYLCATGTSQETQYFGPGTRLLVL.

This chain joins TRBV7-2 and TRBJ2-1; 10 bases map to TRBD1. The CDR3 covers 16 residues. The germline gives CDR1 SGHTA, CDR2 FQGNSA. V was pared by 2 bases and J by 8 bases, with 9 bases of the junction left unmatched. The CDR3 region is CASSLSGTGVVDEQFF. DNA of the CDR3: TGTGCCAGCAGCTTATCCGGGACAGGGGTTGTGGATGAGCAGTTCTTC. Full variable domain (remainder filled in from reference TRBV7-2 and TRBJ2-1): GAGVSQSPSNKVTEKGKDVELRCDPISGHTALYWYRQSLGQGLEFLIYFQGNSAPDKSGLPSDRFSAERTGGSVSTLTIQRTQQEDSAVYLCASSLSGTGVVDEQFFGPGTRLTVL.

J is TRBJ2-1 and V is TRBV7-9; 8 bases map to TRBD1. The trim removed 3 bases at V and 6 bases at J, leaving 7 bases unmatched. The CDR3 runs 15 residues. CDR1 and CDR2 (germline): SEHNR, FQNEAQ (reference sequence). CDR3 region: CASSFGQGLPNEQFF. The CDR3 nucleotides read TGTGCCAGCAGCTTCGGACAGGGCCTCCCCAATGAGCAGTTCTTC. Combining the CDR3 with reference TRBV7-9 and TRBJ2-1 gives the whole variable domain DTGVSQNPRHKITKRGQNVTFRCDPISEHNRLYWYRQTLGQGPEFLTYFQNEAQLEKSRLLSDRFSAERPKGSFSTLEIQRTEQGDSAMYLCASSFGQGLPNEQFFGPGTRLTVL.

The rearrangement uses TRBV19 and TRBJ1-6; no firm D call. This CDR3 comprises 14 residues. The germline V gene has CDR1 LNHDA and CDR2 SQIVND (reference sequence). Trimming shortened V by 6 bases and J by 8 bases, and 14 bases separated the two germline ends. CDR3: CASSPGILYSPLHF. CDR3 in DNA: TGTGCCAGTAGCCCCGGGATTCTGTATTCACCCCTCCACTTT. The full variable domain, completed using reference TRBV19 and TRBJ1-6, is DGGITQSPKYLFRKEGQNVTLSCEQNLNHDAMYWYRQDPGQGLRLIYYSQIVNDFQKGDIAEGYSVSREKKESFPLTVTSAQKNPTAFYLCASSPGILYSPLHFGNGTRLTVT.

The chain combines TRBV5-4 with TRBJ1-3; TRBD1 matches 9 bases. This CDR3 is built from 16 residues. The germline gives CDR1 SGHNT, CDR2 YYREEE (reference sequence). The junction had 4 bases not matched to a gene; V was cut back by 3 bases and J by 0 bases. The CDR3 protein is CASSWDRAVSGNTIYF. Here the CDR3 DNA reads TGTGCCAGCAGCTGGGACAGGGCCGTCTCTGGAAACACCATATATTTT. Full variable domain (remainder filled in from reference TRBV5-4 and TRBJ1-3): ETGVTQSPTHLIKTRGQQVTLRCSSQSGHNTVSWYQQALGQGPQFIFQYYREEENGRGNFPPRFSGLQFPNYSSELNVNALELDDSALYLCASSWDRAVSGNTIYFGEGSWLTVV.

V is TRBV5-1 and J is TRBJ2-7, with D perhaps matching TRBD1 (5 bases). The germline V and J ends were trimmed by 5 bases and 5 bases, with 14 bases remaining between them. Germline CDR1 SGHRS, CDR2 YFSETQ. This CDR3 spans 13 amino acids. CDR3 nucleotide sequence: TGCGCCAGCAGGCTTCAGGGTGGCAACGAGCAGTACTTC. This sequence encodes CASRLQGGNEQYF.

The CDR3 coding sequence is TGCGCCAGCAGCTTGATAGTTTCGGCGGGATACGAGCAGTACTTC. It translates to CASSLIVSAGYEQYF. V is TRBV5-1 and J is TRBJ2-7, with D perhaps matching TRBD2 (6 bases). The CDR3 runs to 15 residues. Germline CDR1 and CDR2: SGHRS and YFSETQ. The V and J ends lost 1 base and 4 bases respectively, with 15 bases between them. Using reference TRBV5-1 and TRBJ2-7 for the parts outside the CDR3, the full variable domain is KAGVTQTPRYLIKTRGQQVTLSCSPISGHRSVSWYQQTPGQGLQFLFEYFSETQRNKGNFPGRFSGRQFSNSRSEMNVSTLELGDSALYLCASSLIVSAGYEQYFGPGTRLTVT.

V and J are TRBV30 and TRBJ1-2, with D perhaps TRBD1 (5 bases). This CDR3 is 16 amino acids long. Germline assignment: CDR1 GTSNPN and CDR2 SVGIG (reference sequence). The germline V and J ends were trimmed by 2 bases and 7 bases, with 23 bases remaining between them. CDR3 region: CAWSKAGQGKSGGYTF. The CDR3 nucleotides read TGTGCCTGGAGTAAGGCAGGGCAGGGCAAATCCGGTGGCTACACCTTC.